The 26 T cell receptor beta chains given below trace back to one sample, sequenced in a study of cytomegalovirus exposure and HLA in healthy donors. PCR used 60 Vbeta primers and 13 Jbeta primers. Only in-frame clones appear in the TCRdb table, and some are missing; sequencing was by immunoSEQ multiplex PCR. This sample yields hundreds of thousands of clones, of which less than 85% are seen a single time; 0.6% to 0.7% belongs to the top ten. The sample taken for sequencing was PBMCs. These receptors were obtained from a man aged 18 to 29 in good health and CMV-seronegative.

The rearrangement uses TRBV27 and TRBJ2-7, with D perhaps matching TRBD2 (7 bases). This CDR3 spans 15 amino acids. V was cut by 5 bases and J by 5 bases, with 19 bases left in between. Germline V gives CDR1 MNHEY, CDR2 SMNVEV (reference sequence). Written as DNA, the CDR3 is TGTGCCAGCAGTCCTCGAGGGGGGGTTTGGGACGAGCAGTACTTC. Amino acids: CASSPRGGVWDEQYF.

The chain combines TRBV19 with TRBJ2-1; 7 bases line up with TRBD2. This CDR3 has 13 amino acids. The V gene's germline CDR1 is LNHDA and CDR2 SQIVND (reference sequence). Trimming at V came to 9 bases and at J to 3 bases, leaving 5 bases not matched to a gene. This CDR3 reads CASRGSVYNEQFF. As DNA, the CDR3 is TGTGCCAGCCGCGGGAGCGTCTACAATGAGCAGTTCTTC.

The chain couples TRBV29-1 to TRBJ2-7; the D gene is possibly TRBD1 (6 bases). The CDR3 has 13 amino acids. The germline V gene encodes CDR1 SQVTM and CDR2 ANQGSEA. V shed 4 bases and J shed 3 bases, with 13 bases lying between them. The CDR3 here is CSVAGDGYYEQYF. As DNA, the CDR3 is TGCAGCGTTGCAGGGGATGGATACTACGAGCAGTACTTC.

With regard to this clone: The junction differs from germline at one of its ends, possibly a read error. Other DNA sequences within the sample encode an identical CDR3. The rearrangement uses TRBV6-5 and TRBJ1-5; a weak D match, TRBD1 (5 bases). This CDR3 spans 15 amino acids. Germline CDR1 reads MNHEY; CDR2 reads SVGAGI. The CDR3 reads CASSYSSWGGSPQHF. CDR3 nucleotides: TGTGCTAGCAGTTACTCGAGCTGGGGGGGGTCGCCCCAGCATTTT.

CDR3 nucleotide sequence: TGTGCCAGCAGCGTAGGCCCAGGGGGACACTATGGCTACACCTTC. It encodes CASSVGPGGHYGYTF. The chain is built from TRBV9 and TRBJ1-2; 7 bases agree with TRBD1. With V trimmed by 0 bases and J by 3 bases, 5 bases remained unmatched. The length of the CDR3 is 15 residues. Germline V gives CDR1 SGDLS, CDR2 YYNGEE. Using reference TRBV9 and TRBJ1-2 for the parts outside the CDR3, the full variable domain is DSGVTQTPKHLITATGQRVTLRCSPRSGDLSVYWYQQSLDQGLQFLIQYYNGEERAKGNILERFSAQQFPDLHSELNLSSLELGDSALYFCASSVGPGGHYGYTFGSGTRLTVV.

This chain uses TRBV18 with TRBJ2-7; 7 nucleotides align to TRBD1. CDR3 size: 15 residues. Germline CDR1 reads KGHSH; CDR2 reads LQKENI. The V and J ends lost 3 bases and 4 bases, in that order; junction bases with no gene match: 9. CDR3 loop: CASSPNPGQEYEQYF. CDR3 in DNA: TGTGCCAGCTCACCGAATCCAGGACAGGAGTACGAGCAGTACTTC.

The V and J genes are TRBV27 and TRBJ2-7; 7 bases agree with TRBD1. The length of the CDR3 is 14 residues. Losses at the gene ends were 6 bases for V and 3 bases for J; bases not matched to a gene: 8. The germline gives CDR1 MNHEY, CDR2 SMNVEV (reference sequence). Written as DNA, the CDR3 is TGTGCCAGCAGGGGACAGTATACGCGCTACGAGCAGTACTTC. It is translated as CASRGQYTRYEQYF.

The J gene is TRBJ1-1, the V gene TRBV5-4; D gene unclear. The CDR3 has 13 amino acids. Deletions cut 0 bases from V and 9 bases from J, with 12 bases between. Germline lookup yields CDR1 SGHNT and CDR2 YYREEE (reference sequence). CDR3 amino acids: CASSLAGEAKAFF. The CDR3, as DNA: TGTGCCAGCAGCTTGGCCGGCGAGGCAAAAGCTTTCTTT.

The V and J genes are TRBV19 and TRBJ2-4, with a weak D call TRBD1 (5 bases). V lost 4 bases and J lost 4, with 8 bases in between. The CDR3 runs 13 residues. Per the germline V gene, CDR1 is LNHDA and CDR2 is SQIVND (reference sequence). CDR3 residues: CASSRTPKNIQYF. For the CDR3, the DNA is TGTGCCAGTAGTAGGACACCGAAAAACATTCAGTACTTC. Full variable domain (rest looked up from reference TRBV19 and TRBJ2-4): DGGITQSPKYLFRKEGQNVTLSCEQNLNHDAMYWYRQDPGQGLRLIYYSQIVNDFQKGDIAEGYSVSREKKESFPLTVTSAQKNPTAFYLCASSRTPKNIQYFGAGTRLSVL.

The CDR3 DNA sequence: TGTGCCAGCAGGCCTCAGGGGGTAAGCAATCAGCCCCAGCATTTT. Residues: CASRPQGVSNQPQHF. The chain uses TRBV6-5 and TRBJ1-5; 7 nucleotides line up with TRBD1. Germline lookup yields CDR1 MNHEY and CDR2 SVGAGI. This CDR3 contains 15 residues. Trimming cost V 6 bases and J 1 base; bases outside gene matches: 6.

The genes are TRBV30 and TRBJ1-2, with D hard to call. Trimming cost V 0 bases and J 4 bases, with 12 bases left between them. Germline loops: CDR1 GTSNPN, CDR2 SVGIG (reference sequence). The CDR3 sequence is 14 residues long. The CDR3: CAWSVQVGGYGYTF. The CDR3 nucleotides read TGTGCCTGGAGTGTCCAGGTTGGAGGCTATGGCTACACCTTC.

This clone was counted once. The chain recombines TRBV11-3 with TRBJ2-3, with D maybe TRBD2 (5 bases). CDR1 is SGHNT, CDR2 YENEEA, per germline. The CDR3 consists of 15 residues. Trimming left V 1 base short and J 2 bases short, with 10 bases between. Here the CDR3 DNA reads TGTGCCAGCAGCTTAGGGTACGGGGACACAGATACGCAGTATTTT. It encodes CASSLGYGDTDTQYF.

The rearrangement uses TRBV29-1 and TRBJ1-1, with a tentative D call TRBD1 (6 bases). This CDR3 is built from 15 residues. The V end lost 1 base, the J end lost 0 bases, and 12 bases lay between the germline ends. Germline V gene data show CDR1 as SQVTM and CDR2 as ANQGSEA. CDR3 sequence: CSVEAGRGMNTEAFF. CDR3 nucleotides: TGCAGCGTTGAAGCCGGCAGGGGAATGAACACTGAAGCTTTCTTT.

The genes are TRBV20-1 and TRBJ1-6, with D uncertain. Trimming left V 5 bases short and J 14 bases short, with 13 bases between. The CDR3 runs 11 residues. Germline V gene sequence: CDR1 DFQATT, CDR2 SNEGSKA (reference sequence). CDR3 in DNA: TGCAGTGCTTCCCTATTCCCGGCCCTCCACTTT. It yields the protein CSASLFPALHF.

CDR3 sequence reads: CASSQGTGGLTGELFF. In DNA, the CDR3 is TGCGCCAGCAGCCAAGGGACAGGGGGCTTGACCGGGGAGCTGTTTTTT. V gene TRBV5-1 combines with J gene TRBJ2-2; 12 bases are shared with TRBD1. V shed 4 bases and J 5 bases; nucleotides not matched to a gene: 6. This CDR3 contains 16 residues. Germline values: CDR1 SGHRS, CDR2 YFSETQ.

DNA for the CDR3: TGTGCCAGCAGTGACAGGCGTTCCTACGAGCAGTACTTC. Encoded protein: CASSDRRSYEQYF. The chain links TRBV2 to TRBJ2-7, with D unclear. Trimming shortened V by 3 bases and J by 1 base, and 7 bases separated the two germline ends. Germline loops: CDR1 SNHLY, CDR2 FYNNEI. This CDR3 comprises 13 residues.

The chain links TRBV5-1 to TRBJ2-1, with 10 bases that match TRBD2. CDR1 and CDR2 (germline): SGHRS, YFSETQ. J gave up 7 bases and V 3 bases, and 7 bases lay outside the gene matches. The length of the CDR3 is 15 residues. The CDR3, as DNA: TGCGCCAGCAGCTCCCAGAGCGGGAGGGTTAATGAGCAGTTCTTC. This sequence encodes CASSSQSGRVNEQFF. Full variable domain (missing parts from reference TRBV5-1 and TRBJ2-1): KAGVTQTPRYLIKTRGQQVTLSCSPISGHRSVSWYQQTPGQGLQFLFEYFSETQRNKGNFPGRFSGRQFSNSRSEMNVSTLELGDSALYLCASSSQSGRVNEQFFGPGTRLTVL.

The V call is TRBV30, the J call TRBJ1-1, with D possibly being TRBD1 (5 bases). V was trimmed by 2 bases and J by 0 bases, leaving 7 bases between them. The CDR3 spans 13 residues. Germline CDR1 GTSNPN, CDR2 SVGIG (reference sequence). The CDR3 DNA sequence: TGTGCCTGGAGTCAGGGCATGAACACTGAAGCTTTCTTT. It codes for CAWSQGMNTEAFF.

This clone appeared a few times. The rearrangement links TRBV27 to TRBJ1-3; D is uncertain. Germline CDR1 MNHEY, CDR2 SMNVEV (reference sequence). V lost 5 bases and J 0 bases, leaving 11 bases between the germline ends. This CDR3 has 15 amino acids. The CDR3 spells CASSPTGFSGNTIYF. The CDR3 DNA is TGTGCCAGCAGTCCCACGGGTTTCTCTGGAAACACCATATATTTT.

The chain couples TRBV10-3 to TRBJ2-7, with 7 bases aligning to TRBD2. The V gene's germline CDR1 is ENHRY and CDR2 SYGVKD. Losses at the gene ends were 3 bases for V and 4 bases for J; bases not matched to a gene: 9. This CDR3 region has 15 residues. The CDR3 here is CAISDMGGRAYEQYF. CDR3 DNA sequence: TGTGCCATCAGTGATATGGGGGGGAGGGCTTACGAGCAGTACTTC.

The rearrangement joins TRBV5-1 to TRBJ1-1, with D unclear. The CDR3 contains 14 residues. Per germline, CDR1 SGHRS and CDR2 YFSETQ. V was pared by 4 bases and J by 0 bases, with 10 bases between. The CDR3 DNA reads TGCGCCAGCAGCAGTACAGTTCTGAACACTGAAGCTTTCTTT. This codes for CASSSTVLNTEAFF.

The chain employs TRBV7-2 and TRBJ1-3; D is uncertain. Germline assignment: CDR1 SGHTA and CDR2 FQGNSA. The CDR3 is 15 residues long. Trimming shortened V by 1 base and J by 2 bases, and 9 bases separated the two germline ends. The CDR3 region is CASSLVDTAGNTIYF. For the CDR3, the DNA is TGTGCCAGCAGCTTAGTCGACACGGCTGGAAACACCATATATTTT. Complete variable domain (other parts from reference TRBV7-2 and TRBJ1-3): GAGVSQSPSNKVTEKGKDVELRCDPISGHTALYWYRQSLGQGLEFLIYFQGNSAPDKSGLPSDRFSAERTGGSVSTLTIQRTQQEDSAVYLCASSLVDTAGNTIYFGEGSWLTVV.

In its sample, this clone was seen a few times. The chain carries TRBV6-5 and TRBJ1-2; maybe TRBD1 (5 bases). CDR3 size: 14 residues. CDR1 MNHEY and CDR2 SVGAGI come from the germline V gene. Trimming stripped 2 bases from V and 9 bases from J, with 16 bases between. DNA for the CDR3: TGTGCCAGCAGTTACATGTTGGAGGGGACCAGCTACACCTTC. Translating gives CASSYMLEGTSYTF.

The CDR3 region is CAWSAGDGYTF. The CDR3 DNA is TGTGCCTGGAGTGCCGGGGATGGCTACACCTTC. V usage is TRBV30 and J usage is TRBJ1-2, with no clear D. CDR3 length: 11 residues. Germline CDR1 reads GTSNPN; CDR2 reads SVGIG (reference sequence). Trimming cost V 1 base and J 6 bases, with 6 bases left between them. Filled out from reference TRBV30 and TRBJ1-2, the complete variable domain reads SQTIHQWPATLVQPVGSPLSLECTVEGTSNPNLYWYRQAAGRGLQLLFYSVGIGQISSEVPQNLSASRPQDRQFILSSKKLLLSDSGFYLCAWSAGDGYTFGSGTRLTVV.

The CDR3, as DNA: TGTGCCACCAGCACCCTAAACGCCGGGGAGCTGTTTTTT. Amino acid sequence: CATSTLNAGELFF. The chain is built from TRBV15 and TRBJ2-2; D is uncertain. Between the trimmed V and J ends, which lost 4 bases and 6 bases, there was a span of 9 bases. Germline V gene sequence: CDR1 LNHNV, CDR2 YYDKDF (reference sequence). CDR3 size: 13 residues.

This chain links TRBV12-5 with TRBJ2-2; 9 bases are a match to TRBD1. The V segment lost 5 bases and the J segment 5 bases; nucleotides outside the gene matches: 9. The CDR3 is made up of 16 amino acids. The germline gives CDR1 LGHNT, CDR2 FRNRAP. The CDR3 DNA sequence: TGTGCTAGTGGTATTTTTCTCGGACAGGGGACCGGGGAGCTGTTTTTT. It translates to CASGIFLGQGTGELFF.